A selection of T cell receptor beta chains follows, all from one sample in a study of shared clonotypes between healthy human individuals. Generated by immunoSEQ multiplex PCR, the TCRdb table keeps only in-frame clones and is missing some. The sample lists 1.4 million or so clones, 97% to 99% occurring once. The sequencing sample was made of naive CD4+ T cells sorted from blood. These receptors were collected from a man between 25 and 39 years old in good health. CDR3s include the opening cysteine and the closing phenylalanine or tryptophan. D genes are given only for firm matches.

d_call j_call v_call cdr3_aa
- TRBJ1-4 TRBV10-3 CAISDARLNEKLFF
- TRBJ1-3 TRBV30 CAWSVWGSGNTIYF
- TRBJ2-1 TRBV5-6 CASSLERRGEQFF
TRBD1 TRBJ1-1 TRBV5-4 CASSFKGTANTEAFF
- TRBJ1-5 TRBV7-2 CASSFFWQPQHF
- TRBJ2-3 TRBV5-4 CASSLAQGSTDTQYF
- TRBJ2-7 TRBV10-1 CASSRGAPYEQYF
- TRBJ1-4 TRBV10-3 CAISEGPNEKLFF
- TRBJ2-1 TRBV2 CASRGGPEQFF
TRBD2 TRBJ2-3 TRBV7-7 CASSWRLAGVDTQYF
- TRBJ1-1 TRBV9 CASSKLGRNTEAFF
TRBD1 TRBJ1-2 TRBV5-6 CASSPGQGNYGYTF
- TRBJ2-2 TRBV7-3 CASSSLPHSPLGTGELFF
- TRBJ2-2 TRBV28 CASGVARVGELFF
- TRBJ1-2 TRBV7-2 CASSLPGSSYGYTF
- TRBJ1-1 TRBV5-1 CASSLLADLEAFF
TRBD2 TRBJ2-7 TRBV6-1 CASRTLAGEQYF
TRBD1 TRBJ2-3 TRBV25-1 CASSDPRDSSTDTQYF
- TRBJ1-5 TRBV6-5 CASSYGSGNQPQHF
TRBD1 TRBJ1-1 TRBV7-2 CASRQQGAGTEAFF
TRBD1 TRBJ1-2 TRBV11-2 CASSSLQGNYGYTF
- TRBJ1-2 TRBV5-4 CASTEGNYGYTF
- TRBJ2-7 TRBV25-1 CASSGLAEQYF
- TRBJ1-4 TRBV7-9 CASSPGWPNEKLFF
- TRBJ1-5 TRBV4-1 CASSQEGFRTQHF
TRBD1 TRBJ2-3 TRBV9 CASSGPGQGARDTQYF
- TRBJ1-3 TRBV9 CASSVSGAGNTIYF
- TRBJ1-2 TRBV27 CASSLGKGRGGYTF
- TRBJ2-3 TRBV7-9 CASSFEVQQSSTDTQYF
- TRBJ1-4 TRBV19 CASSIRSGFEKLFF
- TRBJ1-1 TRBV28 CASQTPGLKMGEAFF
TRBD2 TRBJ2-7 TRBV10-1 CATSGNLAGGGEQYF
- TRBJ1-5 TRBV6-1 CASQSGALGNQPQHF
TRBD1 TRBJ2-7 TRBV7-9 CASSPSWTGNYEQYF
- TRBJ1-5 TRBV19 CASSIQYNQPQHF
- TRBJ2-7 TRBV7-2 CASSFAGRWDEQYF
- TRBJ2-5 TRBV7-2 CASSSGTQYF
- TRBJ2-3 TRBV12-2 CASRSHGGFPDTQYF
- TRBJ2-1 TRBV11-3 CASSLRPSSYNEQFF
- TRBJ2-7 TRBV27 CASSFSVGRYEQYF
- TRBJ2-1 TRBV5-6 CASSLSGLVPGQFF
- TRBJ2-7 TRBV6-5 CASSYSRAGNYEQYF
- TRBJ2-5 TRBV9 CASSAVGTREETQYF
TRBD2 TRBJ2-1 TRBV13 CASSSRLAGGSYNEQFF
- TRBJ1-4 TRBV2 CASRFEKLFF
- TRBJ1-2 TRBV28 CASSSTGAHGYTF
- TRBJ2-1 TRBV5-5 CASSLTGQGHDNEQFF